Listed below are T cell receptor beta chains from one sample, sequenced in a study of cytomegalovirus exposure and HLA in healthy donors. Clones were read by immunoSEQ multiplex PCR, and TCRdb kept only the in-frame ones, dropping some. The sample yields 150,000 to 200,000 clones, roughly 83% seen once. Sequencing used PBMCs. These receptors were collected from a male donor in good health and CMV-seropositive. Both conserved end residues are part of each CDR3. A D gene is named only where the DNA matches it firmly. A clone size is listed for some rows: how often the clone was seen (once, few, many), or a class if it is expanded.

CDR3 DNA: TGTGCCATCGGAGGGAGCGGCGACACAGATACGCAGTATTTT; CDR3 protein: CAIGGSGDTDTQYF; clone size: once; V gene: TRBV10-3; J gene: TRBJ2-3; D gene: NA
CDR3 DNA: TGTGCCAGCACCCTACGGGGGAGCACAGATACGCAGTATTTT; CDR3 protein: CASTLRGSTDTQYF; clone size: NA; V gene: TRBV7-2; J gene: TRBJ2-3; D gene: NA
CDR3 DNA: TGTGCCAGCAGTACCGGGACAACCTCCTACGAGCAGTACTTC; CDR3 protein: CASSTGTTSYEQYF; clone size: NA; V gene: TRBV7-9; J gene: TRBJ2-7; D gene: NA
CDR3 DNA: TGTGCCAGCAGCTCTGGGACAGTCTACACTGAAGCTTTCTTT; CDR3 protein: CASSSGTVYTEAFF; clone size: NA; V gene: TRBV5-4; J gene: TRBJ1-1; D gene: TRBD1
CDR3 DNA: TGTGCTAGTGGCCCGGGGGGTGAGCAGTTCTTC; CDR3 protein: CASGPGGEQFF; clone size: NA; V gene: TRBV12-5; J gene: TRBJ2-1; D gene: TRBD2
CDR3 DNA: TGCAGCGTCGGGCCTAGCGGGCCATACAATGAGCAGTTCTTC; CDR3 protein: CSVGPSGPYNEQFF; clone size: NA; V gene: TRBV29-1; J gene: TRBJ2-1; D gene: TRBD2
CDR3 DNA: TGTGCCAGCAGCACCGGACTAGTGCCTGAGACCCAGTACTTC; CDR3 protein: CASSTGLVPETQYF; clone size: NA; V gene: TRBV7-2; J gene: TRBJ2-5; D gene: TRBD2
CDR3 DNA: TGTGCCAGCAGTCCCGGCGGGACGAGGAATGAGCAGTTCTTC; CDR3 protein: CASSPGGTRNEQFF; clone size: few; V gene: TRBV5-4; J gene: TRBJ2-1; D gene: NA
CDR3 DNA: TGTGCCAGCAGCTTAGCGTCCGGGTGGTCAGGGGATGAAAAACTGTTTTTT; CDR3 protein: CASSLASGWSGDEKLFF; clone size: NA; V gene: TRBV7-2; J gene: TRBJ1-4; D gene: NA
CDR3 DNA: TGCGCCAGCAGCCAAGTACCTAGCGGGCTAGACAATGAGCAGTTCTTC; CDR3 protein: CASSQVPSGLDNEQFF; clone size: few; V gene: TRBV4-1; J gene: TRBJ2-1; D gene: TRBD2
CDR3 DNA: TGTGCCAGAAGGGGGAGTCCCCCTGAAGCTTTCTTT; CDR3 protein: CARRGSPPEAFF; clone size: NA; V gene: TRBV2; J gene: TRBJ1-1; D gene: NA
CDR3 DNA: TGTGCCAGCAGTGACTCGAACCGGGGTGAGCAGTTCTTC; CDR3 protein: CASSDSNRGEQFF; clone size: NA; V gene: TRBV6-4; J gene: TRBJ2-1; D gene: NA
CDR3 DNA: TGTTCCAGCAGCTTTGGGGCAGGGTCAGTGAATCAGCCCCAGCATTTT; CDR3 protein: CSSSFGAGSVNQPQHF; clone size: NA; V gene: TRBV7-9; J gene: TRBJ1-5; D gene: NA
CDR3 DNA: TGTGCCAGCAGCCTCGCAGGGTCTCACGAGCAGTACTTC; CDR3 protein: CASSLAGSHEQYF; clone size: NA; V gene: TRBV7-2; J gene: TRBJ2-7; D gene: NA
CDR3 DNA: TGTGCCAGCAGTTACCTCCGGGACAGGGGAAGGGCAGATACGCAGTATTTT; CDR3 protein: CASSYLRDRGRADTQYF; clone size: NA; V gene: TRBV6-7; J gene: TRBJ2-3; D gene: TRBD1
CDR3 DNA: TGCGCCAGCAGCCAAGAAACCGGGACAGGGAGTCACGAGCAGTACTTC; CDR3 protein: CASSQETGTGSHEQYF; clone size: NA; V gene: TRBV4-3; J gene: TRBJ2-7; D gene: TRBD1
CDR3 DNA: TGTGCCAGCAGCTCCCTCCTCACAGATACGCAGTATTTT; CDR3 protein: CASSSLLTDTQYF; clone size: NA; V gene: TRBV11-2; J gene: TRBJ2-3; D gene: NA
CDR3 DNA: TGTGCCAGCAGCCGCCCCCTAGAAGACAATGAGCAGTTCTTC; CDR3 protein: CASSRPLEDNEQFF; clone size: NA; V gene: TRBV7-6; J gene: TRBJ2-1; D gene: NA
CDR3 DNA: TGTGCCAGCAGTGATCCGGGAGATCGCACAGATACGCAGTATTTT; CDR3 protein: CASSDPGDRTDTQYF; clone size: NA; V gene: TRBV6-4; J gene: TRBJ2-3; D gene: NA
CDR3 DNA: TGTGCCAGCTCACCCCTAGGGGAGGGCGAGCAGTACTTC; CDR3 protein: CASSPLGEGEQYF; clone size: NA; V gene: TRBV18; J gene: TRBJ2-7; D gene: TRBD2
CDR3 DNA: TGTGCCAGCAGTTTAGCCGGGGGACGCGAGCAGTACTTC; CDR3 protein: CASSLAGGREQYF; clone size: NA; V gene: TRBV27; J gene: TRBJ2-7; D gene: NA
CDR3 DNA: TGTGCCAGCAGCTTGGGAGGTAGACAGAGGAACACCGGGGAGCTGTTTTTT; CDR3 protein: CASSLGGRQRNTGELFF; clone size: NA; V gene: TRBV5-4; J gene: TRBJ2-2; D gene: NA
CDR3 DNA: TGTGCCAGCAGCTTAACTAGTTCCCAACCCTGGGAGCAGTACTTC; CDR3 protein: CASSLTSSQPWEQYF; clone size: once; V gene: TRBV11-2; J gene: TRBJ2-7; D gene: NA
CDR3 DNA: TGCGCCAGCAGCTTGGCCCAGGGGACTAGTGCTTACGAGCAGTACTTC; CDR3 protein: CASSLAQGTSAYEQYF; clone size: NA; V gene: TRBV5-1; J gene: TRBJ2-7; D gene: TRBD2
CDR3 DNA: TGTGCCAGTAGTGAGGCAGGGGTAGGTTCACGGGAGCAGTACTTC; CDR3 protein: CASSEAGVGSREQYF; clone size: NA; V gene: TRBV19; J gene: TRBJ2-7; D gene: NA
CDR3 DNA: TGTGCCAGTTCCCGATGGGAGACAGGGGCGGTCGGCTACACCTTC; CDR3 protein: CASSRWETGAVGYTF; clone size: NA; V gene: TRBV7-9; J gene: TRBJ1-2; D gene: TRBD1
CDR3 DNA: TGTGCCAGCAGTCACGAACAGCGGGGGAATAATTCACCCCTCCACTTT; CDR3 protein: CASSHEQRGNNSPLHF; clone size: NA; V gene: TRBV6-6; J gene: TRBJ1-6; D gene: NA
CDR3 DNA: TGTGCCAGCAGGAGTGCAGGGGTGAACACCATATATTTT; CDR3 protein: CASRSAGVNTIYF; clone size: NA; V gene: TRBV25-1; J gene: TRBJ1-3; D gene: NA
CDR3 DNA: TGTGCCAGCAGCCTTACCCCGGGAAAAGGTGGTTTCTTT; CDR3 protein: CASSLTPGKGGFF; clone size: NA; V gene: TRBV6-5; J gene: TRBJ1-1; D gene: NA
CDR3 DNA: TGTGCCAGCAGCTTAGAAAGCCTCTACGAGCAGTACTTC; CDR3 protein: CASSLESLYEQYF; clone size: NA; V gene: TRBV7-2; J gene: TRBJ2-7; D gene: NA
CDR3 DNA: TGCGCCAGCGGAGGGACTAGCTCGGTTTACGAGCAGTACTTC; CDR3 protein: CASGGTSSVYEQYF; clone size: NA; V gene: TRBV10-2; J gene: TRBJ2-7; D gene: TRBD2
CDR3 DNA: TGTGCCAGCAGCACGGACAGGGCTACCGGGGAGCTGTTTTTT; CDR3 protein: CASSTDRATGELFF; clone size: NA; V gene: TRBV7-9; J gene: TRBJ2-2; D gene: TRBD1
CDR3 DNA: TGTGCCAGCAGTCGTATGAATCGTTGGGACAGGGCTAATTACGAGCAGTACTTC; CDR3 protein: CASSRMNRWDRANYEQYF; clone size: NA; V gene: TRBV7-6; J gene: TRBJ2-7; D gene: TRBD1
CDR3 DNA: TGTGCCAGCAGTTTATGGGGGTGGGAGGATAGCTATGGCTACACCTTC; CDR3 protein: CASSLWGWEDSYGYTF; clone size: NA; V gene: TRBV28; J gene: TRBJ1-2; D gene: NA
CDR3 DNA: TGTGCCAGCGTAGGGACTAGCGGGAGCACAGATACGCAGTATTTT; CDR3 protein: CASVGTSGSTDTQYF; clone size: NA; V gene: TRBV7-2; J gene: TRBJ2-3; D gene: TRBD2
CDR3 DNA: TGTGCCAGCAGCTTAGTAGCCCGGACTAGAGAGGGGACCGGGGAGCTGTTTTTT; CDR3 protein: CASSLVARTREGTGELFF; clone size: NA; V gene: TRBV7-2; J gene: TRBJ2-2; D gene: TRBD2
CDR3 DNA: TGTGCCAGTAGTTTAACCGGGACAGTAAACAATGAGCAGTTCTTC; CDR3 protein: CASSLTGTVNNEQFF; clone size: NA; V gene: TRBV19; J gene: TRBJ2-1; D gene: TRBD1
CDR3 DNA: TGTGCCAGCTCAGAAGAGGGTATCCAAGAGACCCAGTACTTC; CDR3 protein: CASSEEGIQETQYF; clone size: few; V gene: TRBV18; J gene: TRBJ2-5; D gene: NA
CDR3 DNA: TGTGCTAGTGGTTTGATGGGACTAGCGGGGGGCGAGGAGCAGTTCTTC; CDR3 protein: CASGLMGLAGGEEQFF; clone size: NA; V gene: TRBV12-5; J gene: TRBJ2-1; D gene: TRBD2
CDR3 DNA: TGTGCCAGCAGCTTCGGGACAGGGCTTTATGGAAACACCATATATTTT; CDR3 protein: CASSFGTGLYGNTIYF; clone size: once; V gene: TRBV7-2; J gene: TRBJ1-3; D gene: TRBD1
CDR3 DNA: TGTGCCAGCAGCAGAACAGGGGGCAATCAGCCCCAGCATTTT; CDR3 protein: CASSRTGGNQPQHF; clone size: NA; V gene: TRBV9; J gene: TRBJ1-5; D gene: TRBD1
CDR3 DNA: TGCGCCAGCAGCCAAGATCTGACGGGACAAAGCTACGAGCAGTACTTC; CDR3 protein: CASSQDLTGQSYEQYF; clone size: once; V gene: TRBV4-3; J gene: TRBJ2-7; D gene: NA
CDR3 DNA: TGCAGCGTCGTTACTGGGACAGGGTTCTATGGCTACACCTTC; CDR3 protein: CSVVTGTGFYGYTF; clone size: NA; V gene: TRBV29-1; J gene: TRBJ1-2; D gene: TRBD1
CDR3 DNA: TGTGCCAGCAGCGCAACTCTAGCGGCGCTCACCTACGAGCAGTACTTC; CDR3 protein: CASSATLAALTYEQYF; clone size: NA; V gene: TRBV9; J gene: TRBJ2-7; D gene: TRBD2
CDR3 DNA: TGTGCCAGCAGCTTAAGACAGATTAGCAATCAGCCCCAGCATTTT; CDR3 protein: CASSLRQISNQPQHF; clone size: few; V gene: TRBV7-3; J gene: TRBJ1-5; D gene: NA
CDR3 DNA: TGTGCCAGCAGCTTGACAGGGAATGAGCAGTTCTTC; CDR3 protein: CASSLTGNEQFF; clone size: NA; V gene: TRBV5-8; J gene: TRBJ2-1; D gene: NA
CDR3 DNA: TGTGCCAGCAGTCCCGTTCGGACTCAAGTACAAGAGACCCAGTACTTC; CDR3 protein: CASSPVRTQVQETQYF; clone size: once; V gene: TRBV27; J gene: TRBJ2-5; D gene: NA
CDR3 DNA: TGTGCCAGCAGGCCACTGGGACTTGACACTGAAGCTTTCTTT; CDR3 protein: CASRPLGLDTEAFF; clone size: once; V gene: TRBV21-1; J gene: TRBJ1-1; D gene: NA
CDR3 DNA: TGTGCCAGCAGCTGGGGACTAGCGGGAGACGAGCAGTACTTC; CDR3 protein: CASSWGLAGDEQYF; clone size: NA; V gene: TRBV5-6; J gene: TRBJ2-7; D gene: TRBD2
CDR3 DNA: TGTGCCAGCAGCCAATCTGCCGGGACTAGGAGCGAGACCCAGTACTTC; CDR3 protein: CASSQSAGTRSETQYF; clone size: NA; V gene: TRBV4-2; J gene: TRBJ2-5; D gene: TRBD2